This T cell receptor (beta chain) is from a study of shared clonotypes between healthy human individuals. Looking at the study overall: Each donor had three CD4 naive, three CD4 memory, two CD8 naive and one CD8 memory plate.

Profiling relied on immunoSEQ multiplex PCR, and the TCRdb table lists in-frame clones only, not all of them. The sample includes about 2.2 million clones, around 93% seen only once; the top ten take less than 2%. Terminally differentiated effector memory CD45RA+ cells were excluded from the naive CD8 cells, which were CD45RO-negative and positively selected for CCR7. Of note for this clone: The antigen remains unidentified.

General study results and limits: The study's rarefaction showed incomplete sorted-subset sequencing despite large depth.

CDR1 is MNHEY and CDR2 is SMNVEV in the germline V gene (reference sequence). This CDR3 comprises 16 residues. The V segment lost 6 bases and the J segment 2 bases; nucleotides outside the gene matches: 12. The chain recombines TRBV27 with TRBJ2-5; 7 bases align to TRBD2. The receptor's source is a man aged 18 to 29 in good health. Some clones in this sample may be carry-over from other donors' samples. Sample: naive CD8+ T cells from PBMCs. The CDR3 nucleotides read TGTGCCAGCAGAGGCACGCAGCGGGATGGACAAGAGACCCAGTACTTC. Translating it yields CASRGTQRDGQETQYF.